The entry below describes one T cell receptor (beta chain). Which antigen it targets is not known. No much larger clone exists at a distance of one base, and base qualities are not known. These data come from a study of blood T cell repertoires in COVID-19 (dated by TCRdb to 2020 to 2021). Regarding the complete study: Samples from collaborators originated in the United States, Italy and Spain and spanned both the acute and convalescent phases of COVID-19. The prospective study material was composed of cDNA or gDNA derived from T cells, B-cell-depleted T cells, or PBMCs. The dataset comprised deeply sampled blood TCRbeta repertoires from subjects exposed to, actively infected with, or recovered from COVID-19. The repertoires were released in a freely available public database intended as a resource for research on the immune response to SARS-CoV-2. Samples came from the ongoing ImmuneRACE study (first 160 participants) plus 1,254 subjects from 6 global collaborators. The sample metadata nearly always contained a de-identified subject ID, COVID-19 status, age in years and sex. Where available, HLA class I and class II types were obtained from metadata supplied by the sample provider rather than from assay-based typing. The paper's findings and limits, for the study overall: The amount of clinical and demographic metadata varied by source and participant and was provided uncurated.

In the prospective study, participants were 18 to 89 years old, resided in around 25 geographic areas of the United States, and were enrolled through a virtual design. Cohort assignment in the prospective study relied on participant-reported clinical history from a screening survey and a study questionnaire. ImmuneRACE Cohort 3 recovered participants were defined by two consecutive negative NP/OP PCR tests, healthcare professional clearance, or symptom resolution. Mobile phlebotomists in the prospective study collected whole blood, serum and a nasopharyngeal or oropharyngeal swab from every participant. Prospective study participants could optionally give additional blood draws and questionnaires over an approximately 2-month period. Prospective study blood samples were shipped either frozen or at room temperature before DNA extraction. V and J lose 0 bases and 5 bases, and a span of 10 bases separates them. From its cysteine to its phenylalanine, the CDR3 spans 13 amino acids. Only the CDR3 portion is preserved as DNA: 39 bases, with reading frame beginning at the first base. Based on the germline V gene (reference sequence), the CDR1 and CDR2 sequences are GTSNPN and SVGIG.

The immunoSEQ Assay, a bias-controlled multiplex PCR, was used to amplify TCRbeta CDR3 regions from genomic DNA. For the original study's pipeline: The number of nucleated cells in each sample was estimated from the amplification of reference gene primers within the assay. To quantify the absolute abundance of each unique TCRbeta CDR3 rearrangement, sequence reads were collapsed and filtered. For each sample, productive Simpson clonality was calculated by taking the square root of Simpson's diversity index across productive rearrangements. TCRdb retrieved this table from immuneACCESS and kept in-frame rearrangements only. Not all clones are present; in checked studies, unresolved V genes account for under half, and no reason is known for the remainder. V and J calls and clone size come straight from that table; D and trimming were deduced from the DNA. In this sample the table shows about 350,000 clones, roughly 87% of which occur a single time. Over 0.8% of the sample is in the top ten clones.

Sample: PBMCs or T cells enriched from blood (not recorded which). This clonotype originated in a woman in her thirties who had recovered from COVID-19. The receptor chain draws on TRBV30 and TRBJ1-1, with an unclear D gene assignment. The CDR3 region: CAWSVAEGTEAFF. The nucleotides read TGTGCCTGGAGTGTAGCAGAGGGAACTGAAGCTTTCTTT.